The subject of this entry is one TCR beta chain. Germline V gives CDR1 SEHNR, CDR2 FQNEAQ (reference sequence). V gave up 5 bases and J gave up 3 bases; unmatched junction bases: 10. This CDR3 has 16 amino acids. This record comes from a study of blood T cell repertoires in COVID-19. Clones were read by immunoSEQ multiplex PCR, and TCRdb kept only the in-frame ones, dropping some. The data contain about 210,000 clones, approximately 78% of them singletons. The specimen was PBMCs or T cells enriched from blood (not recorded which). The clonotype originates from a man aged 40-49 years who had recovered from COVID-19. The chain joins TRBV7-9 to TRBJ2-1, with 7 bases lining up with TRBD2. This chain's CDR3 is CASSAAKQRGYNEQFF. The CDR3 nucleotides are TGTGCCAGCAGCGCCGCTAAACAGCGGGGCTACAATGAGCAGTTCTTC.